This T cell receptor (beta chain) appears in the sequencing data of a study of T cell responses to AZD1222 COVID-19 vaccine. About this clone: No antigen is known for it.

The CDR3 has 15 amino acids. The junction had 8 bases not matched to a gene; V was cut back by 5 bases and J by 3 bases. Germline CDR1 reads MNHEY; CDR2 reads SVGAGI. Whole-study findings and limits: The repertoires were collected only after the peak T cell response.

Clones were read by immunoSEQ multiplex PCR, and TCRdb kept only the in-frame ones, dropping some. The sample holds about 150,000 clones; roughly nine tenths are singletons and the top ten take approximately 6.6%. The sequence derives from an adult who had recovered from COVID-19. The rearrangement uses TRBV6-5 and TRBJ1-1; 8 bases are shared with TRBD1. The sample here was peripheral blood, taken after recovery from COVID-19. The CDR3 sequence: CASSKLTGGDTEAFF. The CDR3 DNA follows: TGTGCCAGCAGTAAATTAACAGGGGGGGACACTGAAGCTTTCTTT.